The clone carrying this T cell receptor (beta chain) was observed a few times. No antigen is known for it. The data derive from a study of CD8+ T cells in alopecia areata. Following RNA extraction, reverse transcription yielded cDNA that acted as the sequencing template. Produced via immunoSEQ multiplex PCR; TCRdb's table is partial and in-frame only. The sample lists over 120,000 clones, 54% occurring once. As to treatment: oral pan-JAK inhibitor, 5-10 mg twice daily. Study-level results: On tofacitinib, scalp and blood still held many of the expanded lesional clones. Scalp repertoires also include resident alphabeta T cells from normal skin.

Trimming cost V 3 bases and J 5 bases; bases outside gene matches: 4. This CDR3 comprises 13 residues. CDR1 is SGDLS, CDR2 YYNGEE, per germline. This specimen was CD8+ T cells sorted from blood, taken at week 4, from a patient treated with tofacitinib. The chain is built from TRBV9 and TRBJ2-5; 7 bases fit TRBD1. The clonotype originates from a human donor with alopecia areata. CDR3 bases: TGTGCCAGCAGCGCCGACAGGGAGGAGACCCAGTACTTC. This translates into CASSADREETQYF.